These T cell receptor beta chains were read from a single sample in a study of post-analysis software for immune sequencing data. TCRdb fed the PCR reads into MiXCR, producing one record per CDR3 protein. Altogether 650,000 to 850,000 distinct CDR3 sequences are present, 40% to 55% being singletons, with the ten largest covering roughly 4.5%. Sequenced input: blood. The source is a girl aged 5-17 years with multiple sclerosis. Each CDR3 is given with its conserved first and last residue. A D gene is named only where the DNA matches it firmly. Clone size appears in some rows only: once, few, many, or a class for an expanded clone.

J gene: TRBJ2-7
D gene: TRBD1
V gene: TRBV29-1
clone size: few
CDR3 protein: CSVGGTGSSYEQYF
CDR3 DNA: TGCAGCGTTGGCGGGACAGGATCTTCCTACGAGCAGTACTTC

J gene: TRBJ1-1
D gene: -
V gene: TRBV29-1
clone size: -
CDR3 protein: CSVDVQNTEAFF
CDR3 DNA: TGCAGCGTTGATGTCCAGAACACTGAAGCTTTCTTT

J gene: TRBJ2-7
D gene: TRBD2
V gene: TRBV2
clone size: few
CDR3 protein: CASNPAGTGKEQYF
CDR3 DNA: TGTGCCAGCAACCCAGCGGGGACGGGTAAGGAGCAGTACTTC

J gene: TRBJ1-5
D gene: TRBD1
V gene: TRBV5-6
clone size: few
CDR3 protein: CASSSNRGVSQPQHF
CDR3 DNA: TGTGCCAGCAGCTCAAACAGGGGGGTTAGTCAGCCCCAGCATTTT

J gene: TRBJ2-1
D gene: TRBD2
V gene: TRBV9
clone size: few
CDR3 protein: CASSPVGAGGYNEQFF
CDR3 DNA: TGTGCCAGCAGCCCTGTTGGAGCGGGGGGTTACAATGAGCAGTTCTTC

J gene: TRBJ2-1
D gene: TRBD2
V gene: TRBV3-1
clone size: -
CDR3 protein: CASSQDASGPYNEQFF
CDR3 DNA: TGTGCCAGCAGCCAAGATGCTAGCGGGCCCTACAATGAGCAGTTCTTC

J gene: TRBJ2-7
D gene: TRBD2
V gene: TRBV20-1
clone size: -
CDR3 protein: CSAATIAGGPYEQYF
CDR3 DNA: TGCAGTGCTGCTACGATAGCGGGAGGGCCTTACGAGCAGTACTTC

J gene: TRBJ2-7
D gene: -
V gene: TRBV6-6
clone size: -
CDR3 protein: CASTQGSLSYEQYF
CDR3 DNA: TGTGCCAGCACCCAGGGGTCCCTCTCCTACGAGCAGTACTTC

J gene: TRBJ2-3
D gene: TRBD2
V gene: TRBV6-5
clone size: few
CDR3 protein: CASSAQRGRTDTQYF
CDR3 DNA: TGTGCCAGCAGCGCCCAGCGGGGACGCACAGATACGCAGTATTTT

J gene: TRBJ2-4
D gene: -
V gene: TRBV15
clone size: -
CDR3 protein: CATSRPPPWAGKNIQYF
CDR3 DNA: TGTGCCACCAGCCGACCCCCACCTTGGGCAGGGAAAAACATTCAGTACTTC

J gene: TRBJ2-7
D gene: -
V gene: TRBV12-3/TRBV12-4
clone size: few
CDR3 protein: CASSLGTPSYEQYF
CDR3 DNA: TGTGCCAGCAGTTTAGGGACACCCTCCTACGAGCAGTACTTC

J gene: TRBJ2-3
D gene: -
V gene: TRBV12-3/TRBV12-4
clone size: -
CDR3 protein: CASSLGVGSTDTQYF
CDR3 DNA: TGTGCCAGCAGTTTAGGGGTCGGCAGCACAGATACGCAGTATTTT

J gene: TRBJ2-1
D gene: -
V gene: TRBV28
clone size: -
CDR3 protein: CASSLGIGRVYNEQFF
CDR3 DNA: TGTGCCAGCAGTTTGGGCATCGGGCGCGTATACAATGAGCAGTTCTTC

J gene: TRBJ1-5
D gene: TRBD1
V gene: TRBV6-1
clone size: -
CDR3 protein: CASQADRASNQPQHF
CDR3 DNA: TGTGCCAGCCAGGCCGACAGGGCAAGCAATCAGCCCCAGCATTTT

J gene: TRBJ2-1
D gene: -
V gene: TRBV10-3
clone size: few
CDR3 protein: CAISAPGAPANEQFF
CDR3 DNA: TGTGCCATCAGTGCCCCCGGGGCCCCAGCGAATGAGCAGTTCTTC

J gene: TRBJ2-1
D gene: TRBD2
V gene: TRBV4-2
clone size: -
CDR3 protein: CASSQEGLAFF
CDR3 DNA: TGTGCCAGCAGCCAAGAGGGACTAGCGTTCTTC

J gene: TRBJ2-3
D gene: -
V gene: TRBV6-5
clone size: -
CDR3 protein: CASSKYHRQNTQYF
CDR3 DNA: TGTGCCAGCAGCAAATATCACCGACAGAATACGCAGTATTTT

J gene: TRBJ2-7
D gene: TRBD1
V gene: TRBV20-1
clone size: -
CDR3 protein: CSAGGQGPSKDLVEQYF
CDR3 DNA: TGCAGTGCTGGGGGACAGGGGCCGAGCAAAGATCTTGTCGAGCAGTACTTC

J gene: TRBJ2-1
D gene: -
V gene: TRBV6-6
clone size: -
CDR3 protein: CAGGSSGLAEQFF
CDR3 DNA: TGTGCCGGCGGCAGCAGCGGCCTTGCCGAGCAGTTCTTC

J gene: TRBJ1-5
D gene: -
V gene: TRBV4-1
clone size: few
CDR3 protein: CASSQEVTADQPQHF
CDR3 DNA: TGCGCCAGCAGCCAAGAAGTAACAGCCGATCAGCCCCAGCATTTT

J gene: TRBJ2-5
D gene: TRBD1
V gene: TRBV3-1
clone size: few
CDR3 protein: CASSHGTGGGETQYF
CDR3 DNA: TGTGCCAGCAGCCACGGGACAGGGGGCGGAGAGACCCAGTACTTC

J gene: TRBJ2-3
D gene: TRBD2
V gene: TRBV12-3/TRBV12-4
clone size: few
CDR3 protein: CASSSGPAGGSDTQYF
CDR3 DNA: TGTGCCAGCAGTTCGGGGCCCGCGGGAGGGTCGGATACGCAGTATTTT

J gene: TRBJ1-1
D gene: -
V gene: TRBV4-2
clone size: -
CDR3 protein: CASSLGTLTEAFF
CDR3 DNA: TGTGCCAGCAGCCTCGGGACTTTGACTGAAGCTTTCTTT

J gene: TRBJ2-3
D gene: TRBD2
V gene: TRBV20-1
clone size: -
CDR3 protein: CSARSGLARGPPRTDTQYF
CDR3 DNA: TGCAGTGCTAGGTCGGGACTAGCGAGGGGACCACCTCGGACAGATACGCAGTATTTT

J gene: TRBJ2-5
D gene: -
V gene: TRBV20-1
clone size: -
CDR3 protein: CSARGDKEPQETQYF
CDR3 DNA: TGCAGTGCTAGGGGAGACAAGGAACCACAAGAGACCCAGTACTTC

J gene: TRBJ2-7
D gene: -
V gene: TRBV29-1
clone size: -
CDR3 protein: CSVSVLSSYEQYF
CDR3 DNA: TGCAGCGTCTCGGTCCTTAGCTCCTACGAGCAGTACTTC

J gene: TRBJ2-3
D gene: TRBD2
V gene: TRBV2
clone size: -
CDR3 protein: CAGNPAGNTDTQYF
CDR3 DNA: TGTGCCGGAAATCCAGCGGGAAACACAGATACGCAGTATTTT

J gene: TRBJ2-7
D gene: -
V gene: TRBV15
clone size: few
CDR3 protein: CATSREPGASSYEQYF
CDR3 DNA: TGTGCCACCAGCCGAGAACCGGGAGCTAGCTCCTACGAGCAGTACTTC

J gene: TRBJ2-6
D gene: -
V gene: TRBV27
clone size: -
CDR3 protein: CASSSAQGRMFRANVLTF
CDR3 DNA: TGTGCCAGCAGTTCCGCGCAGGGAAGAATGTTTAGGGCCAACGTCCTGACTTTC

J gene: TRBJ2-1
D gene: TRBD1
V gene: TRBV28
clone size: -
CDR3 protein: CASSGDRSSYNEQFF
CDR3 DNA: TGTGCCAGCAGTGGGGACAGGAGCTCCTACAATGAGCAGTTCTTC

J gene: TRBJ2-1
D gene: TRBD2
V gene: TRBV20-1
clone size: -
CDR3 protein: CSALSGLAGVSYNEQFF
CDR3 DNA: TGCAGTGCCCTATCTGGACTAGCGGGGGTCTCCTACAATGAGCAGTTCTTC

J gene: TRBJ2-5
D gene: -
V gene: TRBV7-7
clone size: -
CDR3 protein: CTSSRDFQETQYF
CDR3 DNA: TGTACTAGCAGCCGGGACTTTCAAGAGACCCAGTACTTC

J gene: TRBJ2-3
D gene: -
V gene: TRBV6-5
clone size: many
CDR3 protein: CASSYSSSTDTQYF
CDR3 DNA: TGTGCCAGCAGTTACAGCTCTAGCACAGATACGCAGTATTTT

J gene: TRBJ2-5
D gene: -
V gene: TRBV3-1
clone size: few
CDR3 protein: CASSQDGSYQETQYF
CDR3 DNA: TGTGCCAGCAGCCAAGATGGATCTTACCAAGAGACCCAGTACTTC

J gene: TRBJ2-6
D gene: -
V gene: TRBV7-9
clone size: -
CDR3 protein: CASSPSAGKGGAGANVLTF
CDR3 DNA: TGTGCCAGCAGCCCGAGTGCGGGAAAAGGGGGCGCTGGGGCCAACGTCCTGACTTTC

J gene: TRBJ1-1
D gene: TRBD1
V gene: TRBV20-1
clone size: -
CDR3 protein: CSAFPQHRGAPGDTEAFF
CDR3 DNA: TGCAGTGCTTTCCCCCAGCACAGGGGCGCCCCGGGGGACACTGAAGCTTTCTTT

J gene: TRBJ2-1
D gene: TRBD2
V gene: TRBV5-8
clone size: -
CDR3 protein: CASSQNELAGVRNEQFF
CDR3 DNA: TGTGCCAGCAGCCAGAACGAACTAGCGGGAGTTCGCAATGAGCAGTTCTTC

J gene: TRBJ1-2
D gene: -
V gene: TRBV10-3
clone size: -
CDR3 protein: CAISEVGVDGYTF
CDR3 DNA: TGTGCCATCAGTGAGGTGGGTGTAGATGGCTACACCTTC

J gene: TRBJ1-6
D gene: TRBD1
V gene: TRBV12-3/TRBV12-4
clone size: few
CDR3 protein: CASSRTGGDSPLHF
CDR3 DNA: TGTGCCAGCAGCCGGACAGGGGGAGACTCACCCCTCCACTTT

J gene: TRBJ2-3
D gene: TRBD2
V gene: TRBV6-5
clone size: -
CDR3 protein: CASSSPGLAGDTQYF
CDR3 DNA: TGTGCCAGCAGTTCCCCGGGACTAGCGGGAGATACGCAGTATTTT